This TCR beta chain was recovered during a study of control samples from healthy donors and cancer patients. Profiling relied on immunoSEQ multiplex PCR, and the TCRdb table lists in-frame clones only, not all of them. The sample has around 150,000 clones, 85% to 90% seen once. Sequenced: blood. The TCR comes from a man aged 25-45 years in good health.

The DNA of the CDR3 is TGTGCCAGCAGCCCAAGGGGCTCCTACGAGCAGTACTTC. The encoded protein is CASSPRGSYEQYF. The chain links TRBV3-1 (or the pseudogene TRBV3-2) to TRBJ2-7; tentative D call: TRBD1 (5 bases). Between the trimmed V and J ends, which lost 4 bases and 0 bases, there was a span of 7 bases. From germline, CDR1 is LGHDT and CDR2 YNNKEL (reference sequence). The CDR3 contains 13 residues.